This note documents a single T cell receptor (beta chain) sequence. Its target is not known. This beta chain represents an off-target read in a library built for alpha chains; its size is of limited meaning. The data were obtained in a study of spatial heterogeneity in lung cancer. The J segment lost 6 bases and the V segment lost 5 bases, leaving 14 bases of the junction unmatched. Per the germline V gene, CDR1 is MNHNS and CDR2 is SASEGT. The CDR3 has 16 residues. Overall study results and limits: Higher tumor mutation counts went along with higher counts of expanded intratumoral alpha and beta TCRs.

The time point was: sample taken at primary tumor resection. Carried by each TCR cDNA molecule was a unique molecular identifier. TCRdb reprocessed the 5' RACE reads with MiXCR, giving one entry per CDR3 protein. The sample has 7,300 or so distinct CDR3 sequences, around 14% seen once. The chain has TRBV6-1 and TRBJ1-2, with 8 bases identical to TRBD1. The sequence was collected from a female donor with early-stage non-small cell lung cancer. This sample comprised lung tumor tissue, obtained at surgery. CDR3 residues: CASSTGQGWSWNGYTF. The CDR3 bases are TGTGCCAGCAGTACCGGACAGGGTTGGTCCTGGAATGGCTACACCTTC.